The 2 T cell receptor beta chains below come from one sample, sequenced in a study of OX40 agonist ivuxolimab in advanced cancers. TCRdb's table, derived via immunoSEQ multiplex PCR, lists solely in-frame clones and lacks some. This sample has around 67,000 clones, with 90% to 95% found just once. The material sequenced was CD4+ or CD8+ T cells sorted from blood, taken in a trial of the OX40 agonist ivuxolimab. These receptors originate from an adult with an advanced solid tumor such as melanoma, head and neck, liver or kidney cancer.

The chain carries TRBV19 and TRBJ1-3; a weak D match, TRBD1 (6 bases). The V and J ends lost 3 bases and 6 bases respectively, with 18 bases between them. CDR1 is LNHDA, CDR2 SQIVND, per germline (reference sequence). This CDR3 region has 16 residues. This CDR3 reads CASSMRGAPPLNTIYF. The CDR3 nucleotides read TGTGCCAGTAGTATGCGGGGGGCTCCACCGCTAAACACCATATATTTT.

The sample holds one count of this clone. DNA for the CDR3: TGTGCCAGCAGTTTTGGGACAGGGGTAGATCAGCCCCAGCATTTT. It is translated as CASSFGTGVDQPQHF. This chain links TRBV28 with TRBJ1-5, with 10 positions matching TRBD1. Germline trimming cut 3 bases from V and 5 bases from J; bases unmatched to any gene: 4. The CDR3 has 15 residues. CDR1 is MDHEN, CDR2 SYDVKM, per germline.